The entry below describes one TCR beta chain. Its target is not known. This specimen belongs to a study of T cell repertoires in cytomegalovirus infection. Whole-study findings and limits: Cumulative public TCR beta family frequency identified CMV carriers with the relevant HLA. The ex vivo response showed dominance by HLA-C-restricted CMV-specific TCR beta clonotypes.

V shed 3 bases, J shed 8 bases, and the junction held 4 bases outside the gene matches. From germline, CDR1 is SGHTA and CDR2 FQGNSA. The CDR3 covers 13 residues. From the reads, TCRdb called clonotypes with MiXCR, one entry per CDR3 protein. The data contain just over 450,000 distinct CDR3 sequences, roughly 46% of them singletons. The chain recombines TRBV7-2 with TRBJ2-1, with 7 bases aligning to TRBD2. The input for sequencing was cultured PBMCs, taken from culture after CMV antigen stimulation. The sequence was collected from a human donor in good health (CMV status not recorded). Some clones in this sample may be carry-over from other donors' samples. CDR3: CASSLQAGHEQFF. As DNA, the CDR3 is TGTGCCAGCAGCTTGCAAGCGGGACATGAGCAGTTCTTC.